This record concerns one T cell receptor beta chain sequence. This specimen comes from a study of blood T cell repertoires in COVID-19. Overall study: Acute and convalescent COVID-19 samples came from the United States, Italy and Spain. T cells, B-cell-depleted T cells, or PBMCs provided the cDNA or gDNA that served as material.

Germline lookup yields CDR1 MNHEY and CDR2 SMNVEV (reference sequence). V dropped 5 bases and J dropped 6; count of bases not matched to a gene: 12. The CDR3 totals 15 residues. In the study's own analysis: From reference gene primer amplification, estimates of nucleated cell counts were derived. Only in-frame clones appear in the TCRdb table, and some are missing; sequencing was by immunoSEQ multiplex PCR. Clonal size and the V and J genes are those of that table, whereas D and trimming came from the DNA. Of a few hundred thousand clones in the sample, about 82% were seen once. Sequencing was performed on peripheral blood. This clonotype originated in a woman between 50 and 59 years old with acute or convalescent COVID-19. The V gene is TRBV27, the J gene TRBJ2-7; 8 bases line up with TRBD1. This CDR3 is CASSLHWTGKGEQYF. In nucleotides, the CDR3 is TGTGCCAGCAGTCTTCATTGGACAGGGAAGGGCGAGCAGTACTTC.